This T cell receptor (beta chain) was identified in a study of cytomegalovirus exposure and HLA in healthy donors. Researchers ran the PCR with 60 Vbeta and 13 Jbeta primers. Profiling relied on immunoSEQ multiplex PCR, and the TCRdb table lists in-frame clones only, not all of them. The sample records around 130,000 clones, 65% to 80% being singletons. Trimming pared 4 bases from V and 4 bases from J, leaving 6 bases between. From germline, CDR1 is GTSNPN and CDR2 SVGIG (reference sequence). This CDR3 comprises 11 residues. V and J are TRBV30 and TRBJ2-3; maybe TRBD1 (6 bases). This receptor was taken from a woman between 35 and 50 years old in good health and CMV-seropositive. Sequencing input: PBMCs. The CDR3 DNA is TGTGCCTGGACAGGGGCAGATACGCAGTATTTT. It specifies CAWTGADTQYF. The variable domain in full, with the rest retrieved from reference TRBV30 and TRBJ2-3, is SQTIHQWPATLVQPVGSPLSLECTVEGTSNPNLYWYRQAAGRGLQLLFYSVGIGQISSEVPQNLSASRPQDRQFILSSKKLLLSDSGFYLCAWTGADTQYFGPGTRLTVL.